These 21 T cell receptor beta chains were all obtained from the same sample, sequenced in a study of control samples from healthy donors and cancer patients. The table came from immunoSEQ multiplex PCR; TCRdb's copy has only in-frame clones and leaves some out. The data show about 170,000 clones, 80% to 90% seen once. The sample taken for sequencing was blood. The receptors shown here come from a man younger than 45 in good health.

This clone was picked up one time. The rearrangement joins TRBV11-2 to TRBJ1-1; D is unresolved. There are 15 residues in the CDR3. V lost 4 bases, J lost 1 base, and 13 bases lay in between. Per the germline V gene, CDR1 is SGHAT and CDR2 is FQNNGV. In DNA form, the CDR3 reads TGTGCCAGCAGCTCCCCTAGTTGGGGGAACACTGAAGCTTTCTTT. It is translated as CASSSPSWGNTEAFF.

This chain connects TRBV4-3 to TRBJ2-1, with TRBD2 identical over 11 bases. Germline trimming cut 3 bases from V and 6 bases from J; bases unmatched to any gene: 4. CDR3 length equals 15 residues. The germline V gene has CDR1 LGHNA and CDR2 YSLEER. CDR3 amino acids: CASSQGLAGGNEQFF. The DNA for the CDR3 is TGCGCCAGCAGCCAGGGGCTAGCGGGAGGCAATGAGCAGTTCTTC.

The chain uses TRBV5-1 and TRBJ2-1; TRBD2 matches at 7 bases. J gave up 6 bases and V 8 bases, and 2 bases lay outside the gene matches. Germline V CDR1 and CDR2: SGHRS, YFSETQ. This CDR3 is 11 amino acids long. The CDR3 sequence is CASSGFNEQFF. The CDR3 nucleotides are TGCGCCAGTAGCGGGTTCAATGAGCAGTTCTTC.

The gene calls are TRBV5-6 and TRBJ2-5, with D unclear. The CDR3 is 14 amino acids. Trimming removed 1 base from V and 5 bases from J, with 12 bases in between. Per germline, CDR1 SGHDT and CDR2 YYEEEE. The CDR3 DNA follows: TGTGCCAGCAGCTTGCGGTCGGGTCGGGAGACCCAGTACTTC. Residues: CASSLRSGRETQYF.

V and J are TRBV15 and TRBJ1-3; no firm D call. Germline lookup yields CDR1 LNHNV and CDR2 YYDKDF (reference sequence). The CDR3 consists of 14 residues. Trimming removed 1 base at V and 1 base at J, with 5 bases between. The CDR3 DNA reads TGTGCCACCAGCAGAGCGGAATCTGGAAACACCATATATTTT. Its protein product is CATSRAESGNTIYF.

The rearrangement uses TRBV4-2 and TRBJ2-3, with TRBD2 as a possible D gene (5 bases). The germline V gene encodes CDR1 LGHNA and CDR2 YNFKEQ. Trimming shortened V by 1 base and J by 2 bases, and 16 bases separated the two germline ends. This CDR3 has 17 amino acids. As DNA, the CDR3 is TGTGCCAGCAGCCAAGCGGCTAGCTCAGGAAACACAGATACGCAGTATTTT. Protein sequence: CASSQAASSGNTDTQYF.

The chain combines TRBV14 with TRBJ1-1, with D possibly TRBD1 on 5 matching bases. The CDR3 totals 14 residues. CDR1 and CDR2 from the germline V gene are SGHDN and FVKESK. V gave up 6 bases and J gave up 0 bases, with 11 bases separating them. The CDR3 DNA reads TGTGCCAGCAGAGGCCGGGGGATGAACACTGAAGCTTTCTTT. Translation gives CASRGRGMNTEAFF.

The chain employs TRBV7-8 and TRBJ1-1, with a possible D match to TRBD1 (6 bases). V shed 1 base and J shed 5 bases, with 11 bases lying between them. The germline gives CDR1 SGHVS, CDR2 FQNEAQ. The CDR3 spans 14 residues. The CDR3 region is CASSLVGRGTEAFF. As DNA, the CDR3 is TGTGCCAGCAGCTTAGTAGGGAGGGGGACTGAAGCTTTCTTT.

This clone came up once. This chain connects TRBV7-6 to TRBJ1-1; D not certain. This CDR3 has 15 amino acids. Germline CDR1 and CDR2: SGHVS and FNYEAQ. V lost 0 bases and J 1 base, leaving 9 bases between the germline ends. CDR3 DNA: TGTGCCAGCAGCTTAGCGGCCGGGAGGAACACTGAAGCTTTCTTT. This encodes CASSLAAGRNTEAFF.

This sequence joins TRBV4-1 and TRBJ1-1; D not certain. Germline V lookup: CDR1 MGHRA, CDR2 YSYEKL. The CDR3 runs to 14 residues. V dropped 4 bases and J dropped 6 bases, with 15 bases sitting between them. As DNA, the CDR3 is TGCGCCAGCAGCCCCATCGGAGGGAGGCCTGAAGCTTTCTTT. Amino acids: CASSPIGGRPEAFF.

The chain joins TRBV27 to TRBJ1-5; TRBD1 is a possible D gene (6 bases). The length of the CDR3 is 15 residues. V gave up 2 bases and J gave up 4 bases, with 12 bases separating them. The germline V gene has CDR1 MNHEY and CDR2 SMNVEV (reference sequence). The CDR3 is CASSLTGTPNQPQHF. The CDR3, as DNA: TGTGCCAGCAGTTTAACCGGGACACCAAATCAGCCCCAGCATTTT.

The CDR3 here is CASRGTSGDYNEQFF. CDR3 bases: TGTGCCAGCAGGGGAACTAGCGGGGACTACAATGAGCAGTTCTTC. The rearrangement joins TRBV6-6 to TRBJ2-1, with 10 bases aligning to TRBD2. CDR3 length: 15 amino acids. Germline CDR1 MNHNY, CDR2 SVGAGI (reference sequence). With 6 bases clipped from V and 3 bases from J, the junction kept 5 bases outside the gene matches.

The genes are TRBV5-1 and TRBJ2-3, with a possible D match to TRBD2 (6 bases). Germline V gene data show CDR1 as SGHRS and CDR2 as YFSETQ. V dropped 4 bases and J dropped 4 bases, with 13 bases sitting between them. The CDR3 runs to 14 residues. The CDR3 bases are TGCGCCAGCAGCCGGAGGGACTTGGCAGATACGCAGTATTTT. Protein: CASSRRDLADTQYF.

V is TRBV11-3 and J is TRBJ2-1; 9 bases are a match to TRBD2. CDR3 size: 12 residues. After removal of 6 bases from V and 9 bases from J, the junction contained 3 bases not matched to a gene. CDR1 SGHNT and CDR2 YENEEA come from the germline V gene. CDR3 DNA sequence: TGTGCCAGCAGTAGCGGGAGAAGTGAGCAGTTCTTC. Translation gives CASSSGRSEQFF.

J is TRBJ2-5 and V is TRBV30; 7 bases line up with TRBD2. This CDR3 is built from 15 residues. The germline V gene has CDR1 GTSNPN and CDR2 SVGIG (reference sequence). V dropped 0 bases and J dropped 5; count of bases not matched to a gene: 9. The CDR3 sequence is CAWSVRAGWGETQYF. CDR3 DNA: TGTGCCTGGAGTGTAAGAGCGGGATGGGGGGAGACCCAGTACTTC.

This clone was seen once. The chain carries TRBV20-1 and TRBJ2-1; TRBD1 might be the D (5 bases). Germline lookup yields CDR1 DFQATT and CDR2 SNEGSKA (reference sequence). This CDR3 has 11 residues. Trimming left V 6 bases short and J 13 bases short, with 16 bases between. The CDR3 nucleotides read TGCAGTGCCGCTCAAAGGGGCCTACAGTTCTTC. It specifies CSAAQRGLQFF.

V usage is TRBV6-5 and J usage is TRBJ2-5, with 12 bases that match TRBD2. The CDR3 covers 15 residues. V dropped 11 bases and J dropped 5; count of bases not matched to a gene: 12. Germline V gives CDR1 MNHEY, CDR2 SVGAGI. This CDR3 reads CAVRAGLAGLETQYF. The CDR3 DNA follows: TGTGCCGTGCGGGCCGGACTAGCGGGACTGGAGACCCAGTACTTC.

The genes are TRBV6-6 and TRBJ1-5, with no clear D. V lost 4 bases, J lost 0 bases, and 4 bases lay in between. This CDR3 comprises 13 residues. Germline assignment: CDR1 MNHNY and CDR2 SVGAGI (reference sequence). The CDR3 DNA is TGTGCCAGCAGTTTGTTTAGCAATCAGCCCCAGCATTTT. It is translated as CASSLFSNQPQHF.

CDR3: CASSQEWGTGAGLYQPQHF. The CDR3 DNA follows: TGCGCCAGCAGCCAAGAATGGGGGACAGGGGCCGGATTATATCAGCCCCAGCATTTT. The chain has TRBV4-3 and TRBJ1-5; 10 nucleotides agree with TRBD1. V was clipped by 0 bases and J by 5 bases; unmatched bases: 13. CDR1 LGHNA and CDR2 YSLEER come from the germline V gene. The length of the CDR3 is 19 residues.

This clone was observed a single time. This sequence joins TRBV4-1 and TRBJ2-7; no firm D call. Trimming took 5 bases from V and 5 from J, leaving 13 bases between them. The CDR3 extends over 13 amino acids. CDR1 and CDR2 (germline): MGHRA, YSYEKL. CDR3 nucleotides: TGCGCCAGCAGCTCCTCGGGTCCGGACGAGCAGTACTTC. Amino acids: CASSSSGPDEQYF.

This clone was detected once. J is TRBJ1-2 and V is TRBV27, with 9 bases that match TRBD1. V gave up 0 bases and J gave up 4 bases; unmatched junction bases: 9. Per germline, CDR1 MNHEY and CDR2 SMNVEV (reference sequence). This CDR3 contains 17 residues. The CDR3 is CASSLSPRGQGGYGYTF. The CDR3 DNA sequence: TGTGCCAGCAGTTTATCACCGCGGGGACAGGGAGGCTATGGCTACACCTTC.